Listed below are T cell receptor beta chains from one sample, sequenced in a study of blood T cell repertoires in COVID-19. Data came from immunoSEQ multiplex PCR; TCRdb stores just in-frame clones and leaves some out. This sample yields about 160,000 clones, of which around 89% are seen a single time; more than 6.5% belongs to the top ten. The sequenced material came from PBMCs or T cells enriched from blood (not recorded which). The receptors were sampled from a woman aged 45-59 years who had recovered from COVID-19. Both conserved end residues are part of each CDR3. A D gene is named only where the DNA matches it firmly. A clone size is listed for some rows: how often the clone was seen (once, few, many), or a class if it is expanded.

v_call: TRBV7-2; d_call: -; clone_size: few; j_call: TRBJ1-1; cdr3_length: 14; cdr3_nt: TGTGCCAGCAGCTTTTTAGACACGAACACTGAAGCTTTCTTT; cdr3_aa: CASSFLDTNTEAFF
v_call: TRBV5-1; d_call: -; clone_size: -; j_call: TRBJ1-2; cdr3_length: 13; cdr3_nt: TGCGCCAGCAGCTTGGACCAGGGGAAAGGCTACACCTTC; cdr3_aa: CASSLDQGKGYTF
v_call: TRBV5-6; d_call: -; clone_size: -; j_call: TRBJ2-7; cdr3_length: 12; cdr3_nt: TGTGCCAGCAGCTGGGGAGGATACGAGCAGTACTTC; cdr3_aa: CASSWGGYEQYF
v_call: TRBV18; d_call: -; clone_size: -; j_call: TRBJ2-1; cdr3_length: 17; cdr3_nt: TGTGCCAGCTCACAATCCGCAGCGGATCTCTCCTACAATGAGCAGTTCTTC; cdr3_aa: CASSQSAADLSYNEQFF
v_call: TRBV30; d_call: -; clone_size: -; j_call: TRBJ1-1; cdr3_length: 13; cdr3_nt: TGTGCCTGGAGTGTGGGCTCGAACACTGAAGCTTTCTTT; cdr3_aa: CAWSVGSNTEAFF
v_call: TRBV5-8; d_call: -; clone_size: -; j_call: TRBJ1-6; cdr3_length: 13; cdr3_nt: TGTGCCACCCGGAGACAGGAGAATTCACCCCTCCACTTT; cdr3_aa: CATRRQENSPLHF
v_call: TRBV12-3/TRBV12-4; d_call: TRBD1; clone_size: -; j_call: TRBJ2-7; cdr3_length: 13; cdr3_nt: TGTGCCAGCAGTCCAGACAGGGCCTACGAGCAGTACTTC; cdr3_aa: CASSPDRAYEQYF
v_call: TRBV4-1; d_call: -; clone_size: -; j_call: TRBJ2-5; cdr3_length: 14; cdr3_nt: TGCGCCAGCAGCCAAGATGGTACAGAAGAGACCCAGTACTTC; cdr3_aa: CASSQDGTEETQYF
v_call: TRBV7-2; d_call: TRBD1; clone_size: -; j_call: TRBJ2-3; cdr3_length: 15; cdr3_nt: TGTGCCAGCAGCTTACTCAGCAGGGACAGGGATACGCAGTATTTT; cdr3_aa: CASSLLSRDRDTQYF
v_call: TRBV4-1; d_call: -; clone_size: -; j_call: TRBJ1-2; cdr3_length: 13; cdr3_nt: TGCGCCAGCAGCCAGATCGGGCAACGGGACTACACCTTC; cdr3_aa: CASSQIGQRDYTF
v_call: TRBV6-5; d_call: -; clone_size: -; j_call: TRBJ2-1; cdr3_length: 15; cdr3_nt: TGTGCCAGCAGTTACAGGTCCATTCGCGGCAATGAGCAGTTCTTC; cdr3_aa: CASSYRSIRGNEQFF
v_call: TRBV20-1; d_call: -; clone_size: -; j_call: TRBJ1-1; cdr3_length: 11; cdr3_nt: TGCAGTGCCCCGGGTGGGACTGAAGCTTTCTTT; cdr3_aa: CSAPGGTEAFF
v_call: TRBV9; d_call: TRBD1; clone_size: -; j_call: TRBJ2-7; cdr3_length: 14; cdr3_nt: TGTGCCAGCAGCATCGGGGACAGCGCCTACGAGCAGTACTTC; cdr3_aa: CASSIGDSAYEQYF
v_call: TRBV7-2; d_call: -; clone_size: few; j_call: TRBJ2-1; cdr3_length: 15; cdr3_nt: TGTGCCAGCAGCTTAGCTGGTAGAACCTACAATGAGCAGTTCTTC; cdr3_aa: CASSLAGRTYNEQFF
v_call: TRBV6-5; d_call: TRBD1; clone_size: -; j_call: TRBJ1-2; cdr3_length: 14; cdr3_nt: TGTGCCAGCAGTCACGCGGGACAGTTCTATGGCTACACCTTC; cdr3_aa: CASSHAGQFYGYTF
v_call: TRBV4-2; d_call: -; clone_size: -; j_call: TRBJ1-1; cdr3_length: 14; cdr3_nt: TGTGCCAGCAGCCTCCTAGACCGCCTGGCTGAAGCTTTCTTT; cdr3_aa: CASSLLDRLAEAFF
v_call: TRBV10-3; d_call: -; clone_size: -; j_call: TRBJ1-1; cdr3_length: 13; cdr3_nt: TGTGCCATCAGTGATGAGGGGAACACTGAAGCTTTCTTT; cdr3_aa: CAISDEGNTEAFF
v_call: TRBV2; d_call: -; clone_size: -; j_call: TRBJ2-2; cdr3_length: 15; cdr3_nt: TGTGCCAGCAGTGAACGGAGCCAGTACACCGGGGAGCTGTTTTTT; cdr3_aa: CASSERSQYTGELFF
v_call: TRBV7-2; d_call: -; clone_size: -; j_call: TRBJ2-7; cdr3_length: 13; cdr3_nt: TGTGCCAGCAGCTTAGACCCCGGGTCCGAGCAGTACTTC; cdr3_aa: CASSLDPGSEQYF
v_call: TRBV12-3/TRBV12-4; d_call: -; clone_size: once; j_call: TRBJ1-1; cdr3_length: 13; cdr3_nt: TGTGCCAGCAGTTTCCCCCCCAGAACTGAAGCTTTCTTT; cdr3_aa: CASSFPPRTEAFF
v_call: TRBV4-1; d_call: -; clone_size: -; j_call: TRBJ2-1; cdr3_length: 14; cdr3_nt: TGCGCCAGCAGCCAAGCCCCCAGCTACAATGAGCAGTTCTTC; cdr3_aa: CASSQAPSYNEQFF
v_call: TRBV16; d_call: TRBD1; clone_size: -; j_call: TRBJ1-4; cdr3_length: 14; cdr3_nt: TGTGCCAGCAGCCAATTGGTGGGACAGGGAAAACTGTTTTTT; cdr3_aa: CASSQLVGQGKLFF
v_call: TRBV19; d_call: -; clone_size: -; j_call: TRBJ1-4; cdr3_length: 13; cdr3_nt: TGTGCCAGTAGTATCCGGGAGAATGAAAAACTGTTTTTT; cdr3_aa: CASSIRENEKLFF
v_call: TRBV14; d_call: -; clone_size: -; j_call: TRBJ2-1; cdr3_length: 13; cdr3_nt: TGTGCCAGCAGCCAAGTCCGGGGAAATGAGCAGTTCTTC; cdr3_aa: CASSQVRGNEQFF
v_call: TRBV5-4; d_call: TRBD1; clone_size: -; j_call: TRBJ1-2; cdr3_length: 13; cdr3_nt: TGTGCCAGCAGCATGGGAACAGGGGATGGCTACACCTTC; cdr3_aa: CASSMGTGDGYTF
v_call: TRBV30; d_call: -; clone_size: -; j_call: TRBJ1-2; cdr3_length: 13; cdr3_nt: TGTGCCTGGAGAAGGTTAGCGGGCTATGGCTACACCTTC; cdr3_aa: CAWRRLAGYGYTF
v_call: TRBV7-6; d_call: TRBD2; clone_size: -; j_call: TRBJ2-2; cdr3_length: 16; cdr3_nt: TGTGCCAGCAGCTCTCACGGGGGGGCGAACACCGGGGAGCTGTTTTTT; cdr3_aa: CASSSHGGANTGELFF
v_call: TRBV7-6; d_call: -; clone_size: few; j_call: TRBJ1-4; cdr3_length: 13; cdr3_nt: TGTGCCAGCAGCTTAGCAGCGTCAGAAAAACTGTTTTTT; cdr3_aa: CASSLAASEKLFF
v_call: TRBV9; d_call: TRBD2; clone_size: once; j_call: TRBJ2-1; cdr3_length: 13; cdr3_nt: TGTGCCAGCAGCCCGGGGGGGCGGGGTGAGCAGTTCTTC; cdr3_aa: CASSPGGRGEQFF
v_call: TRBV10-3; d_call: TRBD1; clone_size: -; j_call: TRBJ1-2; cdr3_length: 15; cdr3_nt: TGTGCCATCACCTCCCCAGGGGGCTCCAACTATGGCTACACCTTC; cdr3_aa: CAITSPGGSNYGYTF
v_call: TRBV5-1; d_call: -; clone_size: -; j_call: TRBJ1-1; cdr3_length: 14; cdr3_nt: TGCGCCAGCAGCCGACTCCCGGGAGAGACTGAAGCTTTCTTT; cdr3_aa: CASSRLPGETEAFF
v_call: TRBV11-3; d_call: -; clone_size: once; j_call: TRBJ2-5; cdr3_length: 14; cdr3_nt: TGTGCCAGCAGCTTAGCAGGACAGCTAGAGACCCAGTACTTC; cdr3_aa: CASSLAGQLETQYF
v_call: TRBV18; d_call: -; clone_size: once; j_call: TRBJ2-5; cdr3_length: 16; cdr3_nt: TGTGCCAGCTCACCATTTCTTAGCGGATTCCAAGAGACCCAGTACTTC; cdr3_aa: CASSPFLSGFQETQYF
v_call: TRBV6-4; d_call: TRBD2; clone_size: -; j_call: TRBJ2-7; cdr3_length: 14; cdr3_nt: TGTGCCAGCGTAGCGGGGGGTGAAACCTACGAGCAGTACTTC; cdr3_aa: CASVAGGETYEQYF
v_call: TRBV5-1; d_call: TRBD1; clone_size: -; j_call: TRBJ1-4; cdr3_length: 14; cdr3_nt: TGCGCCAGCAGCCGACAGGGGGCCAGTGAAAAACTGTTTTTT; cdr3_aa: CASSRQGASEKLFF
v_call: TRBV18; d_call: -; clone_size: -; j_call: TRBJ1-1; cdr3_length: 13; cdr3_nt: TGTGCCAGCTCACCGGAGATGTACACTGAAGCTTTCTTT; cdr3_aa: CASSPEMYTEAFF
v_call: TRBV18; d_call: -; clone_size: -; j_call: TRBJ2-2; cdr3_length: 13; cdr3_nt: TGTGCCAGCTCACCAAGCCGGGCCGGGGAGCTGTTTTTT; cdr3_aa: CASSPSRAGELFF
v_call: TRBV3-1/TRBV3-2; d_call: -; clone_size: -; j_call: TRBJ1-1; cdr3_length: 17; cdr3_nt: TGTGCCAGCAGCCAAGACTTCGGACAGACAAAGAACACTGAAGCTTTCTTT; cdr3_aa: CASSQDFGQTKNTEAFF
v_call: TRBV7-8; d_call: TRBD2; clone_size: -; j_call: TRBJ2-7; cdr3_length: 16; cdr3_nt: TGTGCCAGCAGTTATACTAGCGGGGGATCCTCCTACGAGCAGTACTTC; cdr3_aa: CASSYTSGGSSYEQYF
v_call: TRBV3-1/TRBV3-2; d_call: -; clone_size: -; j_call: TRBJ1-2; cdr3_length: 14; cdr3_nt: TGTGCCAGCAGCCATACGCGGGACCACTATGGCTACACCTTC; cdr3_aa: CASSHTRDHYGYTF
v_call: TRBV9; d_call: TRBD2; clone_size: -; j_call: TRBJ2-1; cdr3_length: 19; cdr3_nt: TGTGCCAGCAGCGTAGGGCTAGCGGGGGGAATAGGCTTCTACAATGAGCAGTTCTTC; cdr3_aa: CASSVGLAGGIGFYNEQFF
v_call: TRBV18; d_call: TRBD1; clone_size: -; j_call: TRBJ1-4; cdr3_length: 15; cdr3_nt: TGTGCCAGCTCACCCTTCGGGACAGAAAGGGAAAAACTGTTTTTT; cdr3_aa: CASSPFGTEREKLFF
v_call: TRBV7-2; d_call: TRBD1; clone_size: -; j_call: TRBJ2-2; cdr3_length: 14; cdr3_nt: TGTGCCAGCAGCATAAACAGGGGGCCCGGGGAGCTGTTTTTT; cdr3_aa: CASSINRGPGELFF
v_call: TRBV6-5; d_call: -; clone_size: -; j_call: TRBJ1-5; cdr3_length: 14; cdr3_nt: TGTGCCAGCAGTTACAGGGGTAGCAATCAGCCCCAGCATTTT; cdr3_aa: CASSYRGSNQPQHF
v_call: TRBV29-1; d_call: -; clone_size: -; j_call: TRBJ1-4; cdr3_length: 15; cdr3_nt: TGCAGCGTTGTAACAGGGAAGGACACTAATGAAAAACTGTTTTTT; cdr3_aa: CSVVTGKDTNEKLFF
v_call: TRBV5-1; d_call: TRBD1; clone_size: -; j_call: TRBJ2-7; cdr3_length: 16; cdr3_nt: TGCGCCAGCAGCTTGGGGCCTACAGGGGCGTCCTACGAGCAGTACTTC; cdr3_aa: CASSLGPTGASYEQYF
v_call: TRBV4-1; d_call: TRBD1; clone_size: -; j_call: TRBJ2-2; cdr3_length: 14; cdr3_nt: TGCGCCAGCAGCCAGGACAGGGTCTCCGGGGAGCTGTTTTTT; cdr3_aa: CASSQDRVSGELFF
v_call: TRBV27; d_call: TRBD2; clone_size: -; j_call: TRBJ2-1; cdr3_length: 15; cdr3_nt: TGTGCCAGCAGTTCGCCCACCGGGACTAGCGGTGAGCAGTTCTTC; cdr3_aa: CASSSPTGTSGEQFF
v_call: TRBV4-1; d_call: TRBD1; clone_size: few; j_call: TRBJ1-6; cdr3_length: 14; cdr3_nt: TGCGCCAGCAGCCAGGACAGGGCTAATTCACCCCTCCACTTT; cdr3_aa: CASSQDRANSPLHF
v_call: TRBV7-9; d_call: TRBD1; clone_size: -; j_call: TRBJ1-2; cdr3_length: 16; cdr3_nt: TGTGCCAGCAGCTTATCCGCCGGACAGGGTCTTTATGGCTACACCTTC; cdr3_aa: CASSLSAGQGLYGYTF
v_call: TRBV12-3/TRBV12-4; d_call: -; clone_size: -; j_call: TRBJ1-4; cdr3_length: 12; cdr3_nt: TGTGCCTCCCAGGGAATTAATGAAAAACTGTTTTTT; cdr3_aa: CASQGINEKLFF